These T cell receptor beta chains were read from a single sample in a study of blood T cell repertoires in COVID-19. TCRdb's copy holds only in-frame clones and misses some; the assay was immunoSEQ multiplex PCR. The table has just over 150,000 clones, 85% seen once. Sample: peripheral blood. The receptors shown here come from a human donor with acute or convalescent COVID-19. The donor label of this sample is uncertain. The CDR3 runs from the conserved cysteine through the conserved F or W. The D gene is left open where the match is weak. Size is stated for part of the rows, as once, few or many counts, or as a class when the clone is expanded.

>TRBJ2-3|.|TRBD2|TRBV5-1|18
CASSLGWTSGGATDTQYF
TGCGCCAGCAGCTTGGGCTGGACTAGCGGGGGGGCGACAGATACGCAGTATTTT
>TRBJ2-2|.|.|TRBV10-3|16
CAISSPGQRDTGELFF
TGTGCCATCAGTTCACCGGGACAACGGGACACCGGGGAGCTGTTTTTT
>TRBJ2-2|.|.|TRBV19|12
CASSSKARELFF
TGTGCCAGTAGTTCCAAAGCGAGGGAGCTGTTTTTT
>TRBJ1-2|.|TRBD1|TRBV3-1/TRBV3-2|13
CASSQDRPGGYTF
TGTGCCAGCAGCCAGGACAGGCCCGGTGGCTACACCTTC
>TRBJ2-6|.|.|TRBV7-3|18
CASSRTGSGSSGANVLTF
TGTGCCAGCAGCCGTACAGGGTCAGGGTCCTCTGGGGCCAACGTCCTGACTTTC
>TRBJ1-1|once|TRBD1|TRBV6-6|13
CASSPQGSTEAFF
TGTGCCAGCAGCCCACAGGGGAGCACTGAAGCTTTCTTT
>TRBJ2-2|.|.|TRBV3-1/TRBV3-2|14
CASRKGGWAGELFF
TGTGCCAGCAGAAAAGGGGGTTGGGCCGGGGAGCTGTTTTTT
>TRBJ2-1|.|.|TRBV6-5|14
CASSFGQTSNEQFF
TGTGCCAGCAGCTTCGGACAGACCTCCAATGAGCAGTTCTTC
>TRBJ1-6|.|TRBD1|TRBV11-2|15
CASSSGTVKESPLHF
TGTGCCAGCAGCTCTGGGACAGTAAAGGAATCACCCCTCCACTTT
>TRBJ1-6|.|.|TRBV11-1|16
CASSLSRGRMTSPLHF
TGTGCCAGCAGTCTTAGTAGAGGGCGGATGACTTCACCCCTCCACTTT
>TRBJ2-7|.|TRBD1|TRBV28|14
CASSRTGAKYEQYF
TGTGCCAGCAGCAGGACAGGAGCCAAATACGAGCAGTACTTC
>TRBJ2-1|.|TRBD2|TRBV7-2|13
CASLAGGGDEQFF
TGTGCCAGCCTAGCGGGGGGCGGGGATGAGCAGTTCTTC
>TRBJ1-6|.|TRBD1|TRBV7-9|18
CASSISRDRRDYNSPLHF
TGTGCCAGCAGCATATCTAGGGACAGGCGAGACTATAATTCACCCCTCCACTTT
>TRBJ2-1|.|TRBD2|TRBV20-1|14
CSASSGGSRNEQFF
TGCAGTGCTAGTAGCGGGGGGTCGAGGAATGAGCAGTTCTTC
>TRBJ1-3|.|TRBD1|TRBV28|14
CASSLSGGRNTIYF
TGTGCCAGCAGTTTATCAGGGGGGCGAAACACCATATATTTT
>TRBJ1-3|.|.|TRBV11-3|15
CASSSRRGSGNTIYF
TGTGCCAGCAGCTCTCGGAGAGGATCGGGAAACACCATATATTTT
>TRBJ2-3|.|.|TRBV7-6|17
CASSLESRGARTDTQYF
TGTGCCAGCAGCTTAGAGTCCCGCGGGGCACGCACAGATACGCAGTATTTT
>TRBJ2-1|.|.|TRBV7-3|14
CASSPTSVGNEQFF
TGTGCCAGCAGCCCGACTAGTGTTGGCAATGAGCAGTTCTTC
>TRBJ1-6|.|.|TRBV28|16
CASSSFGSSYNSPLHF
TGTGCCAGCAGTTCTTTCGGGAGCTCCTATAATTCACCCCTCCACTTT
>TRBJ1-4|.|.|TRBV21-1|17
CASSPIPKCSTNEKLFF
TGTGCCAGCAGCCCTATCCCTAAGTGCTCAACTAATGAAAAACTGTTTTTT
>TRBJ1-6|.|.|TRBV3-1/TRBV3-2|17
CASSSDWGGMDNSPLHF
TGTGCCAGCAGCTCTGACTGGGGGGGGATGGATAATTCACCCCTCCACTTT
>TRBJ2-1|few|TRBD2|TRBV19|16
CASSILSGGAYNEQFF
TGTGCCAGTAGTATCTTAAGCGGGGGGGCGTACAATGAGCAGTTCTTC
>TRBJ2-3|once|TRBD2|TRBV19|19
CASSMPAGLAGSSTDTQYF
TGTGCCAGTAGTATGCCCGCAGGACTAGCGGGGTCTAGCACAGATACGCAGTATTTT
>TRBJ2-3|.|.|TRBV27|17
CASSSPDGGGRADTQYF
TGTGCCAGCAGTTCCCCCGATGGGGGGGGGCGTGCAGATACGCAGTATTTT
>TRBJ1-1|.|.|TRBV7-8|17
CASSSKRGSPSNTEAFF
TGTGCCAGCAGCTCGAAAAGGGGGTCCCCCTCGAACACTGAAGCTTTCTTT
>TRBJ2-1|.|.|TRBV14|17
CASSQVQGKRWSNEQFF
TGTGCCAGCAGCCAGGTTCAGGGGAAGAGGTGGTCGAATGAGCAGTTCTTC
>TRBJ2-1|.|TRBD1|TRBV19|16
CASSSWTGDSYNEQFF
TGTGCCAGTAGTTCCTGGACAGGGGACTCCTACAATGAGCAGTTCTTC
>TRBJ2-1|.|.|TRBV20-1|14
CSASGTGAYNEQFF
TGCAGTGCTAGTGGGACTGGGGCCTACAATGAGCAGTTCTTC
>TRBJ1-1|.|TRBD1|TRBV6-2/TRBV6-3|14
CASSRQGMNTEAFF
TGTGCCAGCAGTCGACAGGGTATGAACACTGAAGCTTTCTTT
>TRBJ2-2|.|TRBD1|TRBV10-3|14
CAISMDRDTGELFF
TGTGCCATCAGCATGGACAGGGACACCGGGGAGCTGTTTTTT
>TRBJ1-1|.|TRBD1|TRBV4-1|14
CASRLGQGGSEAFF
TGCGCCAGCAGGCTGGGACAGGGAGGTTCCGAAGCTTTCTTT
>TRBJ1-4|.|TRBD1|TRBV7-8|16
CASSPGQGVHNEKLFF
TGTGCCAGCAGCCCCGGACAGGGGGTTCACAATGAAAAACTGTTTTTT
>TRBJ2-7|.|TRBD1|TRBV18|13
CASSPRGPYEQYF
TGTGCCAGCTCACCCAGGGGGCCATACGAGCAGTACTTC
>TRBJ1-4|.|TRBD1|TRBV7-2|17
CASSPGQVGATNEKLFF
TGTGCCAGCAGCCCTGGACAGGTGGGGGCAACTAATGAAAAACTGTTTTTT
>TRBJ1-2|.|TRBD1|TRBV6-2/TRBV6-3|15
CASSSPGQGSRGYTF
TGTGCCAGCAGTTCCCCGGGACAGGGGTCGAGGGGCTACACCTTC
>TRBJ2-1|.|TRBD2|TRBV4-1|15
CASSLSGLAAGEQFF
TGCGCCAGCAGCTTATCGGGACTAGCAGCCGGTGAGCAGTTCTTC
>TRBJ1-4|.|.|TRBV19|16
CASSPLRGLFSEKLFF
TGTGCCAGTAGTCCCCTCAGGGGATTATTTAGTGAAAAACTGTTTTTT
>TRBJ2-1|.|TRBD1|TRBV24-1|15
CATSDPGQGRDEQFF
TGTGCCACCAGTGATCCCGGACAGGGTAGGGATGAGCAGTTCTTC
>TRBJ1-6|few|TRBD1|TRBV5-1|17
CASSGTGGIIDNSPLHF
TGCGCCAGCTCGGGGACAGGGGGAATCATAGATAATTCACCCCTCCACTTT
>TRBJ2-1|.|TRBD1|TRBV7-9|15
CASSPTGGSYNEQFF
TGTGCCAGCAGCCCCACAGGGGGCTCCTACAATGAGCAGTTCTTC
>TRBJ1-1|once|.|TRBV5-6|13
CASRRQVGTEAFF
TGTGCCAGCAGACGACAGGTAGGCACTGAAGCTTTCTTT
>TRBJ1-1|.|.|TRBV12-3/TRBV12-4|11
CASKGRSEAFF
TGTGCCAGCAAGGGGCGCTCTGAAGCTTTCTTT
>TRBJ1-1|.|TRBD1|TRBV5-1|17
CASSMTWTGQKGTEAFF
TGCGCCAGCAGCATGACCTGGACAGGCCAGAAGGGGACTGAAGCTTTCTTT
>TRBJ1-5|.|TRBD1|TRBV28|15
CASSLSTGGRQPQHF
TGTGCCAGCAGTTTATCGACAGGGGGCAGACAGCCCCAGCATTTT
>TRBJ1-4|.|.|TRBV18|17
CASSRGSLGATNEKLFF
TGTGCCAGCTCACGAGGGTCCTTGGGCGCAACTAATGAAAAACTGTTTTTT
>TRBJ2-3|.|.|TRBV12-1|20
CASSCRPSGGLSGGTDTQYF
TGTGCCAGCAGCTGCCGGCCTAGCGGGGGGCTCTCCGGGGGCACAGATACGCAGTATTTT
>TRBJ1-3|.|.|TRBV5-4|16
CASSLGTAISGNTIYF
TGTGCCAGCAGCTTGGGGACAGCTATCTCTGGAAACACCATATATTTT
>TRBJ2-7|.|.|TRBV18|13
CASSPQQDSEQYF
TGTGCCAGCTCTCCACAACAAGACTCCGAGCAGTACTTC
>TRBJ1-4|.|TRBD1|TRBV5-1|15
CASSLGTGLNEKLFF
TGCGCCAGCAGCCTCGGGACAGGGCTTAATGAAAAACTGTTTTTT
>TRBJ1-1|.|TRBD1|TRBV9|16
CASSPRGDNMNTEAFF
TGTGCCAGCAGCCCCAGGGGGGATAATATGAACACTGAAGCTTTCTTT
>TRBJ2-7|.|.|TRBV3-1/TRBV3-2|13
CASSQEDIYEQYF
TGTGCCAGCAGCCAAGAGGACATCTACGAGCAGTACTTC
>TRBJ1-2|.|TRBD1|TRBV27|15
CASSLEKQGNYGYTF
TGTGCCAGCAGTTTAGAAAAACAGGGGAACTATGGCTACACCTTC
>TRBJ1-1|.|TRBD1|TRBV6-5|15
CASVPGIKTGVGAFF
TGTGCCAGCGTTCCGGGAATTAAGACAGGGGTAGGGGCTTTCTTT